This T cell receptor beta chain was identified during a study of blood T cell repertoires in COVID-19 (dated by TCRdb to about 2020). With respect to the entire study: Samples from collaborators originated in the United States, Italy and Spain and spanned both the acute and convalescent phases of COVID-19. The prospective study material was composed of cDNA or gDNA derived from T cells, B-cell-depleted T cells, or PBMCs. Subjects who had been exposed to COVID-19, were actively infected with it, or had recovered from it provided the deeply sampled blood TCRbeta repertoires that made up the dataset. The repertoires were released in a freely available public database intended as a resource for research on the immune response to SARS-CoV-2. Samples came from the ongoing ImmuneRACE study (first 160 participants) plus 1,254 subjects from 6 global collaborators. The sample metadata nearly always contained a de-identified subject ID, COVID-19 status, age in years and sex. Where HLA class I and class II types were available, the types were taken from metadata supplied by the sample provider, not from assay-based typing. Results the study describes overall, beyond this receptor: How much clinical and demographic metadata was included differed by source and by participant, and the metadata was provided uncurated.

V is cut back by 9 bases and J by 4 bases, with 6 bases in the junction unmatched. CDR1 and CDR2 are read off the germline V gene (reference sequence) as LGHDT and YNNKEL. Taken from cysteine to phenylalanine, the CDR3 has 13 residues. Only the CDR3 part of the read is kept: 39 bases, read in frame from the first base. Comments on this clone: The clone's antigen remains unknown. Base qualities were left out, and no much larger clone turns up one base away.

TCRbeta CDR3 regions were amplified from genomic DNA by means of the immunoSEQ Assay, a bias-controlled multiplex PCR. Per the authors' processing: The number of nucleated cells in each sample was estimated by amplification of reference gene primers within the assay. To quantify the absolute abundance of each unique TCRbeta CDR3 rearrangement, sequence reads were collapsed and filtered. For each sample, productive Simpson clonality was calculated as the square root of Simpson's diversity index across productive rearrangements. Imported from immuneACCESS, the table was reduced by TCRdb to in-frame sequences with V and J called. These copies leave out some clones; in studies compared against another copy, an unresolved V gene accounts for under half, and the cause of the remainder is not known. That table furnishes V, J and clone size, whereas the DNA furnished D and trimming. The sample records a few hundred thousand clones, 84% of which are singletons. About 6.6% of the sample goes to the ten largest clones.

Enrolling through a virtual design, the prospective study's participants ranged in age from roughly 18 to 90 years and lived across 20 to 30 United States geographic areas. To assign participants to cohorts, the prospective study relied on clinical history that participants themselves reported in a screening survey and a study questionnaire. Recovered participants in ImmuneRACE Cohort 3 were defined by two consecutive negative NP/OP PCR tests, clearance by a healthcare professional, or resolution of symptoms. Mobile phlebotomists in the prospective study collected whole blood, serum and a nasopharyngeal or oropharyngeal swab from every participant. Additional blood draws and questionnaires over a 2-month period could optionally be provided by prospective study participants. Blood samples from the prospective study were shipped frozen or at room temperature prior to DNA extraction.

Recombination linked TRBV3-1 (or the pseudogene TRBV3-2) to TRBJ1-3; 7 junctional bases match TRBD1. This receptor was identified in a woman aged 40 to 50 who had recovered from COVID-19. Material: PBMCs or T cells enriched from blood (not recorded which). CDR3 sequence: CASFSTGGNTIYF. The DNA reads TGTGCCAGTTTCTCGACAGGGGGAAACACCATATATTTT.